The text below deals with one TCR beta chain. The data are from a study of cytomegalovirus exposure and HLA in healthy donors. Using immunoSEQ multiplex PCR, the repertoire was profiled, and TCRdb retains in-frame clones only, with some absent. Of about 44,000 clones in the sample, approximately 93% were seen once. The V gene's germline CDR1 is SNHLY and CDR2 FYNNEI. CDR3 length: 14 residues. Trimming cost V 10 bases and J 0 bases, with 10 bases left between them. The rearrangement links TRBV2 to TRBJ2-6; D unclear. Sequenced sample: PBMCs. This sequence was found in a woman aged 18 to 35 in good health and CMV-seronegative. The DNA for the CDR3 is TGTGCCACCGTCGACAACTCTGGGGCCAACGTCCTGACTTTC. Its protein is CATVDNSGANVLTF.